The 9 T cell receptor beta chains reported below all come from one sample, sequenced in a study of healthy donors' naive CD4 and CD8 T cells. Starting from roughly 0.55 ug of total RNA, TCR libraries were made with linear amplification. Using its own MiXCR run on the reads, TCRdb lists one record per CDR3 protein. This table holds approximately 180,000 distinct CDR3 sequences, 65% to 80% found once. The sequenced sample was naive CD4+ and CD8+ T cells sorted from blood, pooled from several donors. Every receptor here comes from a pool of human donors in good health; the sample pools cells from several healthy donors.

The chain carries TRBV20-1 and TRBJ2-4; 7 bases fit TRBD2. CDR3 length equals 13 residues. Germline CDR1 reads DFQATT; CDR2 reads SNEGSKA (reference sequence). V trimming: 2 bases; J trimming: 6 bases; junction bases outside the gene matches: 4. CDR3 bases: TGCAGTGCTAGACTCCCGGGGGGAAACATTCAGTACTTC. It encodes CSARLPGGNIQYF.

The chain uses TRBV4-3 and TRBJ2-7; D is unclear. Trimming removed 0 bases from V and 4 bases from J, with 7 bases in between. The germline gives CDR1 LGHNA, CDR2 YSLEER. The CDR3 is 13 amino acids. The CDR3 is CASSQDILYEQYF. The DNA for the CDR3 is TGCGCCAGCAGCCAAGATATCTTGTACGAGCAGTACTTC.

This clonotype was seen a few times. The chain combines TRBV6-5 with TRBJ1-5; the match to TRBD1 covers 12 bases. The CDR3 consists of 15 residues. Germline CDR1 MNHEY, CDR2 SVGAGI. After removal of 6 bases from V and 5 bases from J, the junction contained 5 bases not matched to a gene. The CDR3 DNA follows: TGTGCCAGCAGCTGGGACAGGGGGCGAGATCAGCCCCAGCATTTT. Protein: CASSWDRGRDQPQHF.

The rearrangement uses TRBV7-8 and TRBJ2-1; 10 nucleotides line up with TRBD2. Germline CDR1 reads SGHVS; CDR2 reads FQNEAQ. The CDR3 has 15 amino acids. The V segment lost 7 bases and the J segment 4 bases; nucleotides outside the gene matches: 7. The CDR3 sequence is CASTASGSWYNEQFF. Written as DNA, the CDR3 is TGTGCCAGCACCGCTAGCGGGAGCTGGTACAATGAGCAGTTCTTC.

V is TRBV29-1 and J is TRBJ1-2; 7 nucleotides line up with TRBD1. Germline CDR1 SQVTM, CDR2 ANQGSEA. Trimming cost V 4 bases and J 6 bases; bases outside gene matches: 5. This CDR3 is 12 amino acids long. CDR3 nucleotide sequence: TGCAGCGTTGCCCCAGGGACAGATGGCTACACCTTC. Its protein is CSVAPGTDGYTF. The variable domain in full, with the rest retrieved from reference TRBV29-1 and TRBJ1-2, is SAVISQKPSRDICQRGTSLTIQCQVDSQVTMMFWYRQQPGQSLTLIATANQGSEATYESGFVIDKFPISRPNLTFSTLTVSNMSPEDSSIYLCSVAPGTDGYTFGSGTRLTVV.

The V gene is TRBV6-5, the J gene TRBJ1-1; 8 nucleotides align to TRBD1. Germline lookup yields CDR1 MNHEY and CDR2 SVGAGI. With V trimmed by 3 bases and J by 11 bases, 11 bases remained unmatched. This CDR3 contains 14 residues. The CDR3 sequence is CASSYSTQGARAFF. The DNA for the CDR3 is TGTGCCAGCAGTTATTCCACTCAGGGGGCCCGCGCTTTCTTT.

V and J are TRBV29-1 and TRBJ2-7; maybe TRBD2 (6 bases). This CDR3 is 11 amino acids long. In germline, CDR1 is SQVTM, CDR2 ANQGSEA. The V gene lost 3 bases and the J gene lost 6 bases, with 9 bases spanning the gap. Written as DNA, the CDR3 is TGCAGCGTTGATTTCGGGGGCGAGCAGTACTTC. Protein: CSVDFGGEQYF.

J is TRBJ1-2 and V is TRBV19; 7 bases map to TRBD1. Germline values: CDR1 LNHDA, CDR2 SQIVND (reference sequence). This CDR3 is 14 amino acids long. V gave up 3 bases and J gave up 4 bases; unmatched junction bases: 5. CDR3 protein: CASSMPPGGYGYTF. The CDR3 DNA follows: TGTGCCAGTAGTATGCCCCCAGGGGGCTATGGCTACACCTTC.

The chain uses TRBV29-1 and TRBJ2-5, with 9 bases fitting TRBD1. Trimming took 7 bases from V and 4 from J; bases not matched to a gene: 10. The CDR3 covers 14 residues. CDR1 SQVTM and CDR2 ANQGSEA come from the germline V gene. CDR3 coding DNA: TGCAGCGCCCCGGGACAGGGAGAGGGAGAGACCCAGTACTTC. Its translation is CSAPGQGEGETQYF.